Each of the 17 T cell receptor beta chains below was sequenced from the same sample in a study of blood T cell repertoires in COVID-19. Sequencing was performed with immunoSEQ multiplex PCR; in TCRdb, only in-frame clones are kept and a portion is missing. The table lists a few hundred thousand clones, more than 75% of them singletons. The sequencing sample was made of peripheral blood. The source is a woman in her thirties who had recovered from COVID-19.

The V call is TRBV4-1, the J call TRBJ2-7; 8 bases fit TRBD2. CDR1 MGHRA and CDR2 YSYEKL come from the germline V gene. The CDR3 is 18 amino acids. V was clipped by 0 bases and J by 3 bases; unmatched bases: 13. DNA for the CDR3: TGCGCCAGCAGCCAAGATAAAATTGTAGGGACTAGGAGCTACGAGCAGTACTTC. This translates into CASSQDKIVGTRSYEQYF.

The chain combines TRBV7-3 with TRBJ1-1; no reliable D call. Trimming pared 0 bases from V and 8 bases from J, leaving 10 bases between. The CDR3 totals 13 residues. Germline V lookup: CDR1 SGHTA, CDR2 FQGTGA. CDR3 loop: CASSLTVGQEAFF. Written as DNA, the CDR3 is TGTGCCAGCAGCTTAACTGTTGGGCAGGAAGCTTTCTTT.

The CDR3: CATSDLGQGPDTQYF. CDR3 nucleotide sequence: TGTGCCACCAGTGACCTTGGACAGGGACCAGATACGCAGTATTTT. V gene TRBV24-1 combines with J gene TRBJ2-3; TRBD1 matches at 8 bases. Trimming at V came to 4 bases and at J to 4 bases, leaving 6 bases not matched to a gene. The CDR3 length is 15 residues. Germline V lookup: CDR1 KGHDR, CDR2 SFDVKD.

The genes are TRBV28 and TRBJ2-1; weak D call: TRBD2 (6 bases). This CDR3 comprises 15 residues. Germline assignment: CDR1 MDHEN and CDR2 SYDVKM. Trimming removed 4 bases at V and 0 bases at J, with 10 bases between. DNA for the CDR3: TGTGCCAGCAGTTCCCTAGCGAGCTCCTACAATGAGCAGTTCTTC. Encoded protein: CASSSLASSYNEQFF.

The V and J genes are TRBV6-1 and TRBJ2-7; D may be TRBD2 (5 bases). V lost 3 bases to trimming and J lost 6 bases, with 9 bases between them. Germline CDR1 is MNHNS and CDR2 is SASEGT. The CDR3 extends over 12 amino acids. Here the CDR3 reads CASSDIAFEQYF. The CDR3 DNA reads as TGTGCCAGCAGTGACATAGCGTTCGAGCAGTACTTC.

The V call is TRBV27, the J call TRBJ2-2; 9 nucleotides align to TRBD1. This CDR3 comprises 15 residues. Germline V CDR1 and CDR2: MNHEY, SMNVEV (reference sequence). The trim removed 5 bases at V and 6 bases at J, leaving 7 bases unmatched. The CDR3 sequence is CASSKPTGGAGELFF. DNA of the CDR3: TGTGCCAGCAGTAAACCGACAGGGGGGGCCGGGGAGCTGTTTTTT.

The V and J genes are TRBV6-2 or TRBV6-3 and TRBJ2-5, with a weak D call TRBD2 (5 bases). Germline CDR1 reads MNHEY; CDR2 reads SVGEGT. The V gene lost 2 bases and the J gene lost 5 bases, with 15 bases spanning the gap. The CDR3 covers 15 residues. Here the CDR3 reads CASSYVASLRETQYF. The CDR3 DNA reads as TGTGCCAGCAGTTACGTCGCTAGCCTTAGGGAGACCCAGTACTTC.

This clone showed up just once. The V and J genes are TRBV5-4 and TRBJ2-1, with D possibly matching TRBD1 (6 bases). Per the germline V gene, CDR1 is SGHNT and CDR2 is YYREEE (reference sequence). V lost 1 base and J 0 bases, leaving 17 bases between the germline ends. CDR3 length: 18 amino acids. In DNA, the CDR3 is TGTGCCAGCAGCTTGTTAGCAGGACAGCGAAGCTCCTACAATGAGCAGTTCTTC. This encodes CASSLLAGQRSSYNEQFF.

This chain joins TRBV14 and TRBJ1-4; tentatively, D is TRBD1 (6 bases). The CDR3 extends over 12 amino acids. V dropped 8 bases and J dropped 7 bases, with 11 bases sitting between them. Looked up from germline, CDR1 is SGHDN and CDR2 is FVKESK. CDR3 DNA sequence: TGTGCCAGCGGACGGGACACTGAAAAACTGTTTTTT. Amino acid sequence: CASGRDTEKLFF.

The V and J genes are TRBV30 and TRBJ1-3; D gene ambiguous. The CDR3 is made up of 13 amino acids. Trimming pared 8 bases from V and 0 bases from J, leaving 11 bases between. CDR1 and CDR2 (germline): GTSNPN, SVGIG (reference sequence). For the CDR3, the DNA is TGTGCCCGAACAAGCGACTCTGGAAACACCATATATTTT. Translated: CARTSDSGNTIYF.

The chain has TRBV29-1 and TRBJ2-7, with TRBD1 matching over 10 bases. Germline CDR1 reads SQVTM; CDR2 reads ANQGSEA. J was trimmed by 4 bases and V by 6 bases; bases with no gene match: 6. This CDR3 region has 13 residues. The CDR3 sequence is CSVFPGQGYEQYF. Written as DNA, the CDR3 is TGCAGCGTCTTCCCGGGACAGGGGTACGAGCAGTACTTC.

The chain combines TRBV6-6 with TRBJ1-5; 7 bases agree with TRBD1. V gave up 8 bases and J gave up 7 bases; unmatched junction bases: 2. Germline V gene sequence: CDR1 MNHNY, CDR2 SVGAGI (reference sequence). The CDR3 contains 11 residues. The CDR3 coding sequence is TGTGCCAGCGGGGGACAGCAGCCCCAGCATTTT. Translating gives CASGGQQPQHF.

CDR3 nucleotide sequence: TGTGCCAGCAGTTATGCAGCGGGAGGCTCTGAGACCCAGTACTTC. Amino acids: CASSYAAGGSETQYF. The chain is built from TRBV6-2 or TRBV6-3 and TRBJ2-5, with 9 bases aligning to TRBD2. Germline CDR1 reads MNHEY; CDR2 reads SVGEGT. The CDR3 length is 15 residues. J lost 5 bases, V lost 3 bases, and 7 bases had no gene match.

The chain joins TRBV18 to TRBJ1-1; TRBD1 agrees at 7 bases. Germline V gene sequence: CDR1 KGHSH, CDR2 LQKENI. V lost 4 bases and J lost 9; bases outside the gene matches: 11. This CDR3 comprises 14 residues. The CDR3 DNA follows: TGTGCCAGCTCACTGATTTCGGACAGGTCCCAAGCTTTCTTT. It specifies CASSLISDRSQAFF. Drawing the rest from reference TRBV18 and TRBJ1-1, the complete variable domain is NAGVMQNPRHLVRRRGQEARLRCSPMKGHSHVYWYRQLPEEGLKFMVYLQKENIIDESGMPKERFSAEFPKEGPSILRIQQVVRGDSAAYFCASSLISDRSQAFFGQGTRLTVV.

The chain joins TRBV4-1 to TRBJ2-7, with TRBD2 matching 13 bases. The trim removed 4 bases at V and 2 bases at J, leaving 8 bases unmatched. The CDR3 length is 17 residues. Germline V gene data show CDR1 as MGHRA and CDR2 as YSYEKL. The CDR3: CASSRTSGGFTAYEQYF. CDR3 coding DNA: TGCGCCAGCAGCCGGACTAGCGGGGGCTTTACGGCCTACGAGCAGTACTTC.

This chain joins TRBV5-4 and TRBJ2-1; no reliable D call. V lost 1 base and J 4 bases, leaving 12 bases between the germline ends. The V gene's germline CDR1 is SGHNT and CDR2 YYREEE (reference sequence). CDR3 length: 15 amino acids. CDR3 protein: CASSLRVSSYNEQFF. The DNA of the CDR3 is TGTGCCAGCAGCTTGCGGGTCTCCAGTTACAATGAGCAGTTCTTC. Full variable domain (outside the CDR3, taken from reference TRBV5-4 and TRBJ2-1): ETGVTQSPTHLIKTRGQQVTLRCSSQSGHNTVSWYQQALGQGPQFIFQYYREEENGRGNFPPRFSGLQFPNYSSELNVNALELDDSALYLCASSLRVSSYNEQFFGPGTRLTVL.

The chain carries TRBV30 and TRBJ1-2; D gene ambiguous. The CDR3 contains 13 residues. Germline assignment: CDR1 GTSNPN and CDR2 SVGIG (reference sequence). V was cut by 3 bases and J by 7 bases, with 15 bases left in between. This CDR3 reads CAWSPKSRSGYTF. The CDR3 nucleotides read TGTGCCTGGAGCCCTAAATCGAGGTCTGGCTACACCTTC.